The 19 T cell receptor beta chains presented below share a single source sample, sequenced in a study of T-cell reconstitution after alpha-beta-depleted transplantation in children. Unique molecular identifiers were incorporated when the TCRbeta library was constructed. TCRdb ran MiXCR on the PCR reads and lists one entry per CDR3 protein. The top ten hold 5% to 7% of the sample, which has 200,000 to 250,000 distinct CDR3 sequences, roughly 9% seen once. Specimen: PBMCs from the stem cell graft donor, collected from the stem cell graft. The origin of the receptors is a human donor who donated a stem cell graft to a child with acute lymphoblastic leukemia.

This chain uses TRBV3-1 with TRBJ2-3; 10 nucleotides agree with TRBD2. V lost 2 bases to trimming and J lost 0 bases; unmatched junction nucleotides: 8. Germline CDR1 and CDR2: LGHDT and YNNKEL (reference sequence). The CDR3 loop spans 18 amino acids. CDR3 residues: CASSQKSGGAVSTDTQYF. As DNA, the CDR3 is TGTGCCAGCAGCCAAAAAAGCGGGGGGGCCGTAAGCACAGATACGCAGTATTTT.

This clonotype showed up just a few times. In nucleotides, the CDR3 is TGCGCCAGCAGCTTGGTTTCAGGGCAGGGGGCCCTCCACTTT. As protein: CASSLVSGQGALHF. The chain employs TRBV5-1 and TRBJ1-6; 7 nucleotides align to TRBD1. The CDR3 length is 14 residues. The germline CDR1 and CDR2 sequences are SGHRS and YFSETQ. V was pared by 0 bases and J by 14 bases, with 8 bases of the junction left unmatched.

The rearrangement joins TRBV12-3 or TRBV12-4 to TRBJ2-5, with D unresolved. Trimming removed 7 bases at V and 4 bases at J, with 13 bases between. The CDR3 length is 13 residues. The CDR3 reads CASNDKLGETQYF. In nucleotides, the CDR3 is TGTGCCAGCAACGATAAATTGGGAGAGACCCAGTACTTC.

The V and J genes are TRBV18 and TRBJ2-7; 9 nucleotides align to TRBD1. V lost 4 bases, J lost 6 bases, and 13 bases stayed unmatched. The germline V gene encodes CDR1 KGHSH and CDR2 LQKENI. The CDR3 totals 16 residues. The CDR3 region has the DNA TGTGCCAGCTCACTCATTTCCGGGACAGGGATTGGCGAGCAGTACTTC. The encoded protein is CASSLISGTGIGEQYF.

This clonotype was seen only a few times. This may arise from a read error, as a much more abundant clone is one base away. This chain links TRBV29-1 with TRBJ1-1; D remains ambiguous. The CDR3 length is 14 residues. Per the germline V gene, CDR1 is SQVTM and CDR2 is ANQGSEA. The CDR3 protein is CSVFGARMNAEAFF. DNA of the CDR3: TGCAGCGTTTTTGGAGCCAGGATGAACGCTGAAGCTTTCTTT.

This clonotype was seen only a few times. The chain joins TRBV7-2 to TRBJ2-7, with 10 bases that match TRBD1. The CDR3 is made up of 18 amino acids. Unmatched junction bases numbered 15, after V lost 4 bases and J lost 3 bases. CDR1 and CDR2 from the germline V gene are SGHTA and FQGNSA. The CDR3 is CASSSPLIDRGRGYEQYF. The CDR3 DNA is TGTGCCAGCAGCTCCCCTCTAATTGACAGGGGGCGCGGCTACGAGCAGTACTTC.

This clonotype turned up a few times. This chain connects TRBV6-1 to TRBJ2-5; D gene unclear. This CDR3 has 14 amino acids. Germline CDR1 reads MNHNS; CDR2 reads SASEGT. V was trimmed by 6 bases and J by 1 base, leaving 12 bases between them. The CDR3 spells CASRETRIQETQYF. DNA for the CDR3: TGTGCCAGCAGGGAGACACGGATCCAAGAGACCCAGTACTTC.

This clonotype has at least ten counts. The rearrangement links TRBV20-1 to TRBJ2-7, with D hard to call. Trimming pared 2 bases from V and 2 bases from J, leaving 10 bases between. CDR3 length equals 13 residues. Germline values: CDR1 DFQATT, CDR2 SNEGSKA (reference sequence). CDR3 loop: CSARKAETYEQYF. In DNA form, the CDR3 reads TGCAGTGCTAGAAAGGCGGAAACCTACGAGCAGTACTTC.

The CDR3 is CASSTSSLKRPEAFF. The CDR3 DNA reads TGTGCCAGTAGTACCTCCTCCCTGAAGAGGCCTGAAGCTTTCTTT. The chain employs TRBV19 and TRBJ1-1, with D unresolved. The CDR3 runs 15 residues. The germline gives CDR1 LNHDA, CDR2 SQIVND (reference sequence). Trimming shortened V by 4 bases and J by 6 bases, and 18 bases separated the two germline ends. Variable domain in full (rest from reference TRBV19 and TRBJ1-1): DGGITQSPKYLFRKEGQNVTLSCEQNLNHDAMYWYRQDPGQGLRLIYYSQIVNDFQKGDIAEGYSVSREKKESFPLTVTSAQKNPTAFYLCASSTSSLKRPEAFFGQGTRLTVV.

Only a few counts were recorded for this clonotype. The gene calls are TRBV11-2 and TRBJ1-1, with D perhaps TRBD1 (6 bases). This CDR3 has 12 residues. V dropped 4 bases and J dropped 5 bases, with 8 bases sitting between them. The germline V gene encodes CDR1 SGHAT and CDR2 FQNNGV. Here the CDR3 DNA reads TGTGCCAGCAGCTCCAGGGGTACTGAAGCTTTCTTT. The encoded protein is CASSSRGTEAFF.

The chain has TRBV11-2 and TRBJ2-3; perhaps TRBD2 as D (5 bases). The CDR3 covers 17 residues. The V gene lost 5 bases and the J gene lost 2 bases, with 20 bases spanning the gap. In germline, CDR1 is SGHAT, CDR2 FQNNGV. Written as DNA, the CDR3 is TGTGCCAGCAGCAGAAAACTAAGAGTAGACTACACAGATACGCAGTATTTT. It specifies CASSRKLRVDYTDTQYF.

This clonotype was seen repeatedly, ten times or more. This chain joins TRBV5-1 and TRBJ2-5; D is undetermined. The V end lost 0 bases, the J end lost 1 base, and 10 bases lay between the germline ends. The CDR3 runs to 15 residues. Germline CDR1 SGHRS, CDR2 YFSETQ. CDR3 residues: CASSLGGSLQETQYF. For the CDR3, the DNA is TGCGCCAGCAGCTTGGGTGGCAGCCTCCAAGAGACCCAGTACTTC.

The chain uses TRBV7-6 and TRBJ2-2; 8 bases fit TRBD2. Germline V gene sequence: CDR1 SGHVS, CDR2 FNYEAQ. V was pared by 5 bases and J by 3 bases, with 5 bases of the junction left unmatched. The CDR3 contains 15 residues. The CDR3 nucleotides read TGTGCCAGCAGCCTAAACGGGGGGGACACCGGGGAGCTGTTTTTT. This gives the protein CASSLNGGDTGELFF.

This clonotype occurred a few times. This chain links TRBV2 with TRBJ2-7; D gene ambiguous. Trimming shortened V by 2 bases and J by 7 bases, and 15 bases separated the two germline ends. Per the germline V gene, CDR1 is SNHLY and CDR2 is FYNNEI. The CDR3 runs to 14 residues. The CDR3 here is CASSERFGLEEQYF. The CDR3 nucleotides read TGTGCCAGCAGTGAAAGATTCGGCTTGGAAGAGCAGTACTTC.

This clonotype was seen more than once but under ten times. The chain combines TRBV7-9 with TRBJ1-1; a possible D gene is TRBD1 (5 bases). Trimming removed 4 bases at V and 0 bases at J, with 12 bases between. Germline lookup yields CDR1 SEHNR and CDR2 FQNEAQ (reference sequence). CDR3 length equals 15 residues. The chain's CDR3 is CASSSPGGLNTEAFF. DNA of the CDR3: TGTGCCAGCAGCTCCCCCGGGGGACTGAACACTGAAGCTTTCTTT.

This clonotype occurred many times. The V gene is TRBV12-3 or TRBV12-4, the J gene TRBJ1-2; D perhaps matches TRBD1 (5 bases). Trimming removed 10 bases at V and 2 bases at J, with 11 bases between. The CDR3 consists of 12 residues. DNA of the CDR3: TGTGCCACCGAGGGACGGAACTATGGCTACACCTTC. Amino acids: CATEGRNYGYTF.

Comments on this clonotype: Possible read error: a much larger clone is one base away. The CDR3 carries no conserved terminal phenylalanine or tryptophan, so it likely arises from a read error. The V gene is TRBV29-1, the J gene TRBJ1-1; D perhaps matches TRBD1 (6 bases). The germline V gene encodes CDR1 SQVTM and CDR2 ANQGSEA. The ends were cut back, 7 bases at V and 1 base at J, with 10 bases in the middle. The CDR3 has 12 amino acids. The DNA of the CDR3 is TGCAGCGGTCAGACAGGGAACACTGAAGCTTTCATT. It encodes CSGQTGNTEAFI.

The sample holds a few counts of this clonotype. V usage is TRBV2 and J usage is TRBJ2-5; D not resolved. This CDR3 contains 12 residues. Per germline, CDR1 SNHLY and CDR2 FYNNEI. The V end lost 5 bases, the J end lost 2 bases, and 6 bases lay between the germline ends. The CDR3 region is CASSSVQETQYF. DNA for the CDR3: TGTGCCAGCAGTTCGGTGCAAGAGACCCAGTACTTC.

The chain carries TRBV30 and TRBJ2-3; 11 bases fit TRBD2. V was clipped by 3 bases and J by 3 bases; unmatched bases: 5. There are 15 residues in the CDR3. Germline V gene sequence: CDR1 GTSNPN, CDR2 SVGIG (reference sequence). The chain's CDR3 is CAWSSLAGVTDTQYF. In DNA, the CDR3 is TGTGCCTGGAGCTCACTAGCGGGGGTAACAGATACGCAGTATTTT.